These 3 T cell receptor beta chains came from one sample sequenced in a study of somatic mutations in cytotoxic T cells in rheumatoid arthritis. The assay was immunoSEQ multiplex PCR, and TCRdb's table has in-frame clones only and misses some. The table lists around 15,000 clones, around four fifths of them singletons. The sample consisted of CD8+ T cells sorted from blood. The receptors were gathered from an adult with rheumatoid arthritis.

This clone was observed once. The chain combines TRBV6-5 with TRBJ1-2, with 7 bases matching TRBD1. CDR1 and CDR2 (germline): MNHEY, SVGAGI. V trimming: 0 bases; J trimming: 7 bases; junction bases outside the gene matches: 2. There are 13 residues in the CDR3. CDR3 amino acids: CASSYSGQVGYTF. CDR3 nucleotides: TGTGCCAGCAGTTACTCCGGACAGGTTGGCTACACCTTC.

This chain joins TRBV2 and TRBJ1-5, with 8 bases matching TRBD1. V gave up 1 base and J gave up 6 bases; unmatched junction bases: 5. This CDR3 comprises 15 residues. Germline V gene sequence: CDR1 SNHLY, CDR2 FYNNEI. In DNA, the CDR3 is TGTGCCAGCAGTGAAGGACAGGGGTCGGCTCAGCCCCAGCATTTT. The encoded protein is CASSEGQGSAQPQHF.

This clone was seen only a few times. CDR3 loop: CASSSRGTEQFF. CDR3 bases: TGTGCCAGCAGCAGCAGGGGAACTGAGCAGTTCTTC. This chain joins TRBV11-3 and TRBJ2-1; maybe TRBD1 (6 bases). Germline V gene lookup returns CDR1 SGHNT and CDR2 YENEEA. V was trimmed by 5 bases and J by 9 bases, leaving 11 bases between them. There are 12 residues in the CDR3.